This T cell receptor (beta chain) was observed in a study of response to subunit inactivated influenza vaccine. Overall study findings and caveats: The authors put forward the suggestion that each seasonal influenza vaccination may bring in only a limited number of new T cells.

TCRdb re-analysed the RT-PCR reads in MiXCR, keeping a single row per CDR3 protein. There are hundreds of thousands of distinct CDR3 sequences in the sample; roughly 14% occur only once, and roughly 11% lies in the top ten. There are many counts of this clonotype. Its antigen remains unidentified. The CDR3 is made up of 14 amino acids. Trimming removed 5 bases at V and 0 bases at J, with 11 bases between. The material sequenced was PBMCs from blood, taken 11 to 12 days after vaccination. This receptor was taken from a man aged 45-60 years who received an inactivated influenza vaccine. This chain links TRBV12-3 or TRBV12-4 with TRBJ2-7, with a weak D call TRBD1 (6 bases). Here the CDR3 DNA reads TGTGCCAGCAGTCTCGGACAGTCCTCCTACGAGCAGTACTTC. Its protein is CASSLGQSSYEQYF.